This entry features one T cell receptor (beta chain) sequence. Its cognate antigen has yet to be identified. Qualities for individual bases were not recorded, and no much larger clone is one base off. The data were obtained in a study of beta chain features in type 1 diabetes listed by TCRdb under 2018. For the wider study: No differences in mean age, gender distribution, total cell number or subset yield were found between patients and healthy donors. A total of over 95,000,000 sorted cells were examined across all samples, and RNA yield correlated strongly with the number of cells per subset. The study compared TCRB repertoires of sorted circulating CD4+ T cell subsets between recently diagnosed type 1 diabetes patients and matched healthy donors. Naive and central memory subsets were obtained from all 28 donors, but regulatory and stem cell-like memory subsets were isolated from only 8 patients and 8 healthy donors.

The entire isolated RNA was reverse transcribed using the High Capacity cDNA Reverse Transcription Kit, and thus expressed TCRB transcripts were sequenced. Deep immunoSEQ sequencing was applied to naive, central memory and regulatory T cell samples, giving an average of around 3.8 million total reads per sample. Sorted cells were lysed in RLT buffer, and RNA was extracted using DNase-treated RNeasy Micro or Mini kits according to cell number. Each cell subset was processed separately to prevent cross-contamination, with patient and healthy donor samples processed together. The immunoSEQ multiplex PCR was used to amplify TCRB sequences from cDNA, generating 87-bp fragments that spanned the CDR3 region. The amplicons were sequenced using the Illumina HiSeq platform. Concerning the study's data processing: PCR bias was corrected computationally using synthetic template baselines, and reads within Hamming distance 2 were collapsed, with unmergeable singletons discarded. Reads were aligned against IMGT so that V, D and J genes, CDR3 length and insertions or deletions at six rearrangement sites could be assigned. Within each subset, clonotype counts were normalized to sorted cell number, and only after that were true diversity and Gini coefficients computed with the tcR R package. The overlap coefficient, calculated on TCRB nucleotide sequences, was used to quantify repertoire sharing. Not all clones reach the TCRdb copy of this immuneACCESS table, which keeps in-frame sequences only. Checked studies attribute under half of the gap to unresolved V genes and leave the rest unexplained. V and J calls and clone size come straight from that table; D and trimming were deduced from the DNA. The sample yields about 390,000 clones; 8.5% to 10% were counted once. The leading ten clones occupy about 0.64% of the sample.

Study-wide conclusions, independent of this receptor: Patients with type 1 diabetes made fewer insertions and deleted more nucleotides at VDJ recombination sites, implying thymic rearrangement abnormalities. Because the HLA sub-analyses included only small numbers of individuals, any influence of HLA type on TCRB rearrangement was left unresolved. A moderate but significant shortening of TCRB CDR3 length was observed in type 1 diabetes patients in all four CD4+ subsets. The naive, central memory and regulatory TCRB repertoires appeared to resemble one another more closely among patients than among healthy donors. Because cDNA rather than genomic DNA was sequenced, highly expressing activated cells could have been over-represented, although no difference in activation and CD3 levels was found between groups. Shorter templates might have been favored by PCR, but patient and control samples were amplified and corrected together, so both groups would have been affected equally by any skew.

Each donor gave one peripheral blood draw, roughly 0.12 L on average, collected into heparinised tubes. Naive, central memory, regulatory and stem cell-like memory CD4+ T cells were sorted on a BD FACSAria II using a panel including CD45RO, CCR7, CD25, CD127, CD95 and CD27. A purity above 98% was achieved for all sorted populations. Right away, PBMCs were isolated by Lymphoprep density gradient centrifugation and were stained directly, with no culture step. To minimize batch effects, samples were stained and sorted in pairs, one healthy donor with one patient per experiment. The germline V gene sets CDR1 to SGDLS and CDR2 to YYNGEE. There are 15 amino acids in the CDR3, from cysteine to phenylalanine inclusive. Just CDR3 DNA is preserved here, 45 bases in frame from base 1. From V the trimming removes 0 bases and from J it removes 2 bases, while the gene matches leave 5 bases of the junction unaccounted for.

The source material was central memory CD4+ T cells from blood. The sequence links TRBV9 to TRBJ2-7, with TRBD1 identical over 7 junction bases. This TCR was recovered from a man aged 30 to 39 with type 1 diabetes. The CDR3 protein is CASSVATGAAYEQYF. The nucleotides read TGTGCCAGCAGCGTAGCTACAGGGGCGGCCTACGAGCAGTACTTC.